A single sample gave rise to the 7 T cell receptor beta chains below, sequenced in a study of T cells expressing NK-cell markers. TCRdb re-analyzed the 5' RACE reads; it lists each CDR3 protein once, without DNA. This repertoire comprises about 370,000 distinct CDR3 sequences; its ten largest clones make up about 10%. The sample consisted of blood T cells: a sorted CD56 or NKG2C T cell subset, CD4+ or CD8+ T cells, or bulk PBMC T cells (not recorded which). The receptors were gathered from a woman aged 45-65 years in good health.

V is TRBV9 and J is TRBJ2-5; the TCRdb call, TRBD1, lacks DNA for checking. The CDR3 is made up of 20 amino acids. The germline V gene has CDR1 SGDLS and CDR2 YYNGEE. The CDR3: CASSVAGTARLGSHRETQYF.

The J gene is TRBJ1-3, the V gene TRBV4-1; TCRdb lists TRBD1, though no DNA is available to test this call. Germline V gene sequence: CDR1 MGHRA, CDR2 YSYEKL. The CDR3 length is 17 residues. Here the CDR3 reads CASSHPWKGGSGNTIYF.

This sequence joins TRBV27 and TRBJ2-1. Per the germline V gene, CDR1 is MNHEY and CDR2 is SMNVEV (reference sequence). The CDR3 has 12 residues. The CDR3 protein is CASSPLNNEQFF.

CDR3 protein: CSVEDAGPGAFF. The chain couples TRBV29-1 to TRBJ1-1; TCRdb's assignment of TRBD1 cannot be checked, as there is no DNA. The CDR3 has 12 residues. Germline V lookup: CDR1 SQVTM, CDR2 ANQGSEA. Drawing the rest from reference TRBV29-1 and TRBJ1-1, the complete variable domain is SAVISQKPSRDICQRGTSLTIQCQVDSQVTMMFWYRQQPGQSLTLIATANQGSEATYESGFVIDKFPISRPNLTFSTLTVSNMSPEDSSIYLCSVEDAGPGAFFGQGTRLTVV.

The chain has TRBV5-1 and TRBJ2-7. Germline V gene sequence: CDR1 SGHRS, CDR2 YFSETQ. This CDR3 is 14 amino acids long. The CDR3: CASSLDPTTVEQYF.

This chain joins TRBV30 and TRBJ1-4. The CDR3 totals 14 residues. In germline, CDR1 is GTSNPN, CDR2 SVGIG (reference sequence). The CDR3 is CAWGTGLRDEKLFF.

V is TRBV20-1 and J is TRBJ2-1; TCRdb's D gene call, TRBD2, goes unchecked for lack of DNA. The CDR3 extends over 16 amino acids. In germline, CDR1 is DFQATT, CDR2 SNEGSKA (reference sequence). CDR3 sequence reads: CSAQAKLIGNYNEQFF.